The 10 T cell receptor beta chains in this list originate from one sample, sequenced in a study of identical twins. TCRdb re-derived calls from the 5' RACE reads in MiXCR, one entry per CDR3 protein. This sample has 400,000 to 550,000 distinct CDR3 sequences; less than 25% occur once, and the top ten carry roughly 3%. These data were also reused for a study on T cells expressing NK-cell markers.

Sequences were obtained from CD4+ T cells sorted from blood. These receptors were collected from a woman aged 18-29 years in good health.

The chain employs TRBV29-1 and TRBJ2-3, with 9 bases fitting TRBD2. V gave up 8 bases and J gave up 0 bases; unmatched junction bases: 3. The CDR3 length is 13 residues. Germline lookup yields CDR1 SQVTM and CDR2 ANQGSEA. This chain's CDR3 is CSLSGGSTDTQYF. CDR3 sequence (DNA): TGCAGCCTTAGCGGGGGAAGCACAGATACGCAGTATTTT.

The CDR3 protein is CSARDTYRGHADTQYF. The CDR3 DNA reads TGCAGTGCTAGAGATACCTACAGGGGGCACGCAGATACGCAGTATTTT. The chain employs TRBV20-1 and TRBJ2-3, with TRBD1 matching 9 bases. This CDR3 is 16 amino acids long. Trimming cost V 0 bases and J 4 bases; bases outside gene matches: 8. Germline V gives CDR1 DFQATT, CDR2 SNEGSKA (reference sequence).

This clonotype was seen a handful of times. The V gene is TRBV12-3 or TRBV12-4, the J gene TRBJ2-7; TRBD2 matches at 14 bases. After removal of 3 bases from V and 12 bases from J, the junction contained 13 bases not matched to a gene. The CDR3 runs to 16 residues. CDR3 nucleotide sequence: TGTGCCAGCAGTTTGGGACTAGCGGGGGCCGGGCTGGTGGGGTACTTC. Translated, it gives CASSLGLAGAGLVGYF.

This chain links TRBV6-5 with TRBJ1-1; D uncertain. Germline V lookup: CDR1 MNHEY, CDR2 SVGAGI. The CDR3 has 15 residues. The V and J ends lost 0 bases and 2 bases respectively, with 10 bases between them. In DNA form, the CDR3 reads TGTGCCAGCAGTTACTCGTGGACGGGTAACACTGAAGCTTTCTTT. Amino acid sequence: CASSYSWTGNTEAFF.

The genes are TRBV29-1 and TRBJ2-1; 7 nucleotides match TRBD2. Losses at the gene ends were 4 bases for V and 12 bases for J; bases not matched to a gene: 6. There are 11 residues in the CDR3. CDR1 and CDR2 (germline): SQVTM, ANQGSEA. CDR3 bases: TGCAGCGTTGGGGACTACGTCGGGCAGTTCTTC. Protein: CSVGDYVGQFF.

V usage is TRBV4-2 and J usage is TRBJ1-5; D not certain. The germline V gene encodes CDR1 LGHNA and CDR2 YNFKEQ. The CDR3 has 15 amino acids. Trimming removed 3 bases from V and 1 base from J, with 10 bases in between. The DNA for the CDR3 is TGTGCCAGCAGCCACCCGGGGAAAAGCAATCAGCCCCAGCATTTT. Translated: CASSHPGKSNQPQHF.

This clonotype has only a few counts. The rearrangement links TRBV29-1 to TRBJ1-1; D not resolved. This CDR3 has 11 amino acids. The germline V and J ends were trimmed by 5 bases and 0 bases, with 4 bases remaining between them. From germline, CDR1 is SQVTM and CDR2 ANQGSEA. The CDR3: CSVTMNTEAFF. CDR3 nucleotide sequence: TGCAGCGTTACCATGAACACTGAAGCTTTCTTT.

V gene TRBV20-1 combines with J gene TRBJ2-1; no firm D call. This CDR3 contains 13 residues. Trimming took 5 bases from V and 6 from J, leaving 14 bases between them. Germline V gene sequence: CDR1 DFQATT, CDR2 SNEGSKA (reference sequence). The CDR3 DNA reads TGCAGTGCTCAGAGCACGGTTACCAATGAGCAGTTCTTC. Protein product: CSAQSTVTNEQFF.

The rearrangement joins TRBV5-4 to TRBJ1-1, with D unresolved. This CDR3 is 15 amino acids long. V lost 0 bases and J lost 0, with 9 bases in between. Germline V CDR1 and CDR2: SGHNT, YYREEE (reference sequence). CDR3 in DNA: TGTGCCAGCAGCTTGGCTGTGACTTTGAACACTGAAGCTTTCTTT. Its translation is CASSLAVTLNTEAFF.

This clonotype was picked up a small number of times. The chain combines TRBV6-2 or TRBV6-3 with TRBJ1-6; the D gene is possibly TRBD1 (5 bases). Looked up from germline, CDR1 is MNHEY and CDR2 is SVGEGT. The CDR3 sequence is 15 residues long. Between the trimmed V and J ends, which lost 2 bases and 8 bases, there was a span of 13 bases. CDR3 protein: CASSYAGTPYSPLHF. The CDR3 nucleotides read TGTGCCAGCAGTTACGCCGGGACTCCATATTCACCCCTCCACTTT.